Listed below are T cell receptor beta chains from one sample, sequenced in a study of blood T cells in healthy people across ages. TCRdb reprocessed the 5' RACE reads with MiXCR, giving one entry per CDR3 protein. Among some 920,000 distinct CDR3 sequences listed, about 53% were seen once. The sample comprised blood. These receptors originate from a woman between 55 and 75 years old in good health. CDR3s include the opening cysteine and the closing phenylalanine or tryptophan. Some rows mark clone size as missing; the rest say once, few, many or name a class of expanded clone.

TRBV20-1,TRBJ2-5,few,CSARELEYQETQYF
TRBV14,TRBJ1-2,.,CASSQRVEAPTF
TRBV7-9,TRBJ2-1,.,CASSGLAGTNSYNEQFF
TRBV20-1,TRBJ1-6,.,CSATPGRGDYNSPLHF
TRBV11-2,TRBJ2-7,many,CASSADRTYEQYF
TRBV13,TRBJ2-7,.,CASSYGLRAYEQYF
TRBV20-1,TRBJ2-1,.,CSARGTTGDNEQFF
TRBV5-8,TRBJ1-5,.,CASSLGKTGIYSNQPQHF
TRBV15,TRBJ2-1,.,CATKMGDLFDEQFF
TRBV27,TRBJ2-3,few,CASSKLRDTQYF
TRBV7-3,TRBJ2-1,.,CASSLDGQFYNEQFF
TRBV30,TRBJ2-7,.,CAWRGQGLGEQYF
TRBV7-2,TRBJ2-3,.,CASSWSYEVTDTQYF
TRBV20-1,TRBJ2-2,.,CSAGLKAYGGELFF
TRBV5-1,TRBJ1-2,.,CASSDIIQAASTF
TRBV4-1,TRBJ1-1,.,CASSLKGRENTEAFF
TRBV27,TRBJ2-3,few,CASSLSGGRDTQYF
TRBV9,TRBJ1-1,.,CASSADLDRGEAFF
TRBV27,TRBJ2-5,.,CASSPRWITQETQYF
TRBV5-1,TRBJ1-4,.,CASSSQGSNEKLFF
TRBV3-1,TRBJ2-7,.,CASSLELAFPYEQYF
TRBV27,TRBJ2-7,.,CASSPGQGWSGYNEQYF
TRBV7-2,TRBJ1-2,few,CASSSRDRSDGYTF
TRBV12-3/TRBV12-4,TRBJ2-5,.,CASRLWGLGTQYF
TRBV4-2,TRBJ2-7,.,CASSQVVDYEQYF
TRBV6-5,TRBJ2-7,.,CASSNTGTPSYEQYF
TRBV30,TRBJ1-5,.,CAAGGRKNQPQHF
TRBV4-2,TRBJ1-5,.,CASSRAGTGGNQPQHF
TRBV6-4,TRBJ2-7,.,CASSEGPLERYPYEQYF